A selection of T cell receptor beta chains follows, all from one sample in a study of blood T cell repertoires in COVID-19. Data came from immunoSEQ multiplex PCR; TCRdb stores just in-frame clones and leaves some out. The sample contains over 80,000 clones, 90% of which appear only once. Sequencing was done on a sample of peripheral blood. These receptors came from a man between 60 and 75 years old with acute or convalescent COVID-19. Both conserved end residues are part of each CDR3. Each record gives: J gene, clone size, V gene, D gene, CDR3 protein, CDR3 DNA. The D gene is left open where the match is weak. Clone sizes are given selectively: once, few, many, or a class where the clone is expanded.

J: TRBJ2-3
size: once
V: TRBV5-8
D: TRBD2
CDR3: CASSPGLAGDTQYF
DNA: TGTGCCAGCAGCCCTGGACTAGCGGGAGATACGCAGTATTTT

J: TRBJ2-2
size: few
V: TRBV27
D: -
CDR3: CASSRETGAVNDGELFF
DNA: TGTGCCAGCAGTAGGGAGACAGGAGCCGTTAATGACGGGGAGCTGTTTTTT

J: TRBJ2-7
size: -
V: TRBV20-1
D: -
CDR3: CSASFQTYEQYF
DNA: TGCAGTGCTAGTTTCCAGACCTACGAGCAGTACTTC

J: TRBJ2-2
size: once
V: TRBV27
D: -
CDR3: CASSFWSAENTGELFF
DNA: TGTGCCAGCAGTTTCTGGTCCGCGGAGAACACCGGGGAGCTGTTTTTT

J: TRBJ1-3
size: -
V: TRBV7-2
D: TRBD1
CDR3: CASSQRGQGVGSGNTIYF
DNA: TGTGCCAGCAGCCAGCGGGGACAGGGGGTGGGCTCTGGAAACACCATATATTTT

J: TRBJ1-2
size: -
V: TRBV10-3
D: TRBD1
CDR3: CAISEGAFGQGAKYGYTF
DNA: TGTGCCATCAGTGAAGGTGCCTTTGGACAGGGGGCTAAATATGGCTACACCTTC

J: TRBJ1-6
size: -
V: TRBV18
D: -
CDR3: CASSRQDNSPLHF
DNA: TGTGCCAGCTCACGTCAGGATAATTCACCCCTCCACTTT

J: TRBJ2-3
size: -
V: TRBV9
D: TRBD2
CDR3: CASSRHGLAGDPDTQYF
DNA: TGTGCCAGCAGCCGCCACGGACTAGCGGGAGACCCTGATACGCAGTATTTT

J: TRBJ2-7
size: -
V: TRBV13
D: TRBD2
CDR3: CASSSPGLAGEQYF
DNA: TGTGCCAGCAGCTCGCCGGGACTAGCGGGTGAGCAGTACTTC

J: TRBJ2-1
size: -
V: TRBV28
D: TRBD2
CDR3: CASSPWTSGRSSYNEQFF
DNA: TGTGCCAGCAGTCCTTGGACTAGCGGGAGGAGCTCCTACAATGAGCAGTTCTTC

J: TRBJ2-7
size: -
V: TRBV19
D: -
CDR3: CASSSPDRSYEQYF
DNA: TGTGCCAGTAGTAGCCCGGACAGATCCTACGAGCAGTACTTC

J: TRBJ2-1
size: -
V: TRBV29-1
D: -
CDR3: CSVGRGISYNEQFF
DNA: TGCAGCGTTGGCAGGGGAATTTCCTACAATGAGCAGTTCTTC

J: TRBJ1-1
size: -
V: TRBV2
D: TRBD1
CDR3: CASIWTGADTEAFF
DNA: TGTGCCAGCATCTGGACAGGAGCGGACACTGAAGCTTTCTTT

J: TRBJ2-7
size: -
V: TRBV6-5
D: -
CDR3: CASWASPSYEQYF
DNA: TGTGCCAGCTGGGCTAGCCCCTCCTACGAGCAGTACTTC

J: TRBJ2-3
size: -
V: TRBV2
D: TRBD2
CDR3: CASSRWTSGSSTDTQYF
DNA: TGTGCCAGCAGTCGTTGGACTAGCGGGTCTAGCACAGATACGCAGTATTTT

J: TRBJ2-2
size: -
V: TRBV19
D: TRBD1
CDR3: CASSIQGATGELFF
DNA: TGTGCCAGTAGTATACAGGGGGCCACCGGGGAGCTGTTTTTT

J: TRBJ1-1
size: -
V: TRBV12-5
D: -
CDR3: CASGLVKDTHGAFF
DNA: TGTGCTAGTGGTTTGGTAAAGGACACTCACGGGGCTTTCTTT

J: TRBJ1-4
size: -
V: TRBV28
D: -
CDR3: CASRSSGGQSEKLFF
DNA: TGTGCCAGCCGATCCTCCGGGGGGCAGTCGGAAAAACTGTTTTTT

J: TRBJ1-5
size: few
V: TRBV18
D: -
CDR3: CASSDRDTNQPQHF
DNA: TGTGCCAGCTCAGACCGGGACACCAATCAGCCCCAGCATTTT

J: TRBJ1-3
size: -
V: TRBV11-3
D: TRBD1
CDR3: CASSSIVTGGGNTIYF
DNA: TGTGCCAGCAGCTCAATCGTCACAGGGGGCGGAAACACCATATATTTT

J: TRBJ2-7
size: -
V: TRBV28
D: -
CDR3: CASCLEGGSYEQYF
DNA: TGTGCCAGCTGCCTCGAGGGCGGATCCTACGAGCAGTACTTC

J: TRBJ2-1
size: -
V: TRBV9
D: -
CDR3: CASSPWGDSYNEQFF
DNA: TGTGCCAGCAGCCCTTGGGGGGACTCCTACAATGAGCAGTTCTTC

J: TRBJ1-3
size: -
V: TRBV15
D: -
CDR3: CATSRDEGFGGNTIYF
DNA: TGTGCCACCAGCAGAGATGAGGGATTTGGTGGAAACACCATATATTTT

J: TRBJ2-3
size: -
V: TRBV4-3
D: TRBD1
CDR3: CASSHGTGVSDTQYF
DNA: TGCGCCAGCAGCCACGGGACAGGGGTGTCAGATACGCAGTATTTT

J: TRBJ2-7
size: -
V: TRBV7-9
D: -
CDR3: CASTEQGASYEQYF
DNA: TGTGCCAGCACCGAACAGGGTGCATCCTACGAGCAGTACTTC

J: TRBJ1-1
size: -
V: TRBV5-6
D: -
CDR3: CASSLQGVNTEAFF
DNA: TGTGCCAGCAGCTTGCAAGGGGTGAACACTGAAGCTTTCTTT

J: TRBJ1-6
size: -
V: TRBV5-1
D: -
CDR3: CASSLDRNSPLHF
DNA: TGCGCCAGCAGCTTGGACAGGAATTCACCCCTCCACTTT

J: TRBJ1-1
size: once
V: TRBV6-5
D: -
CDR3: CASSYNLRSGEAFF
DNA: TGTGCCAGCAGTTACAATCTTAGGTCAGGGGAAGCTTTCTTT

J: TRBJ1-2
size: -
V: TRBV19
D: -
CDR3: CASSQPGGAEYGYTF
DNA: TGTGCCAGTAGCCAACCGGGAGGGGCTGAGTATGGCTACACCTTC

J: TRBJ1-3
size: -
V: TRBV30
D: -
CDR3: CAWSFEVSTGNTIYF
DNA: TGTGCCTGGAGTTTCGAGGTCTCTACGGGAAACACCATATATTTT

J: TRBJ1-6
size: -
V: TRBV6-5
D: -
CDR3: CASSYYEGSHSPLHF
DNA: TGTGCCAGCAGTTACTACGAGGGCTCACATTCACCCCTCCACTTT

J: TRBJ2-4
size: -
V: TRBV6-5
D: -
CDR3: CASSYSILPGNIQYF
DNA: TGTGCCAGCAGTTACTCGATACTTCCGGGGAACATTCAGTACTTC

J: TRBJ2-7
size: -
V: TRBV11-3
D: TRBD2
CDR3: CASSLPPTSGRAEYEQYF
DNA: TGTGCCAGCAGCTTGCCACCCACTAGCGGGAGGGCCGAGTACGAGCAGTACTTC

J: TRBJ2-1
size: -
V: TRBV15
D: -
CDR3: CATSDTGPQTNEQFF
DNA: TGTGCCACCAGCGATACAGGCCCCCAGACCAATGAGCAGTTCTTC

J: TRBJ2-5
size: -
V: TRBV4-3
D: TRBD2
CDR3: CASSQVPSGRETQYF
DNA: TGCGCCAGCAGCCAAGTGCCTAGCGGGAGGGAGACCCAGTACTTC

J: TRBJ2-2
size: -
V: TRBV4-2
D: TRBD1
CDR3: CASSQGAGGDGELFF
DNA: TGTGCCAGCAGCCAAGGAGCAGGGGGCGACGGGGAGCTGTTTTTT

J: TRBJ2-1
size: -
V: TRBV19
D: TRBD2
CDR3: CASSISSGGAEQFF
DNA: TGTGCCAGTAGTATCAGTAGCGGGGGGGCTGAGCAGTTCTTC

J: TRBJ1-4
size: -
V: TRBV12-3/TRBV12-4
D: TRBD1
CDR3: CASSGGQEGSFF
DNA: TGTGCCAGCAGTGGAGGACAGGAGGGATCGTTTTTT

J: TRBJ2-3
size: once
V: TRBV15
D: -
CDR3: CATSRDGPSTQYF
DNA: TGTGCCACCAGCAGAGATGGGCCATCTACGCAGTATTTT

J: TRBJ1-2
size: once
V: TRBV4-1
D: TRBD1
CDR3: CANRGRGGAGRDGYTF
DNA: TGCGCCAACAGGGGAAGAGGGGGCGCGGGAAGGGATGGCTACACCTTC

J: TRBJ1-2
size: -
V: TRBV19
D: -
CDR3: CASSIGLGVGYGYTF
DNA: TGTGCCAGTAGTATCGGTCTCGGGGTAGGCTATGGCTACACCTTC

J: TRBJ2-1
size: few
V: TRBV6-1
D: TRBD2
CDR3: CASSESGRWYNEQFF
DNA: TGTGCCAGCAGTGAAAGCGGGAGGTGGTACAATGAGCAGTTCTTC

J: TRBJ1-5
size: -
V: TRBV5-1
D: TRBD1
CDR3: CASSPGQGGEPQHF
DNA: TGCGCCAGCAGCCCTGGACAGGGTGGGGAGCCCCAGCATTTT

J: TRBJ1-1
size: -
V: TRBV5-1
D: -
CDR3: CASRGTGFTEAFF
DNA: TGCGCCAGCAGGGGCACAGGGTTTACTGAAGCTTTCTTT

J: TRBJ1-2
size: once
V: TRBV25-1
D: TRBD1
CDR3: CASSEYGGGESVGYGYTF
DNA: TGTGCCAGCAGTGAATATGGAGGGGGCGAATCTGTAGGCTATGGCTACACCTTC

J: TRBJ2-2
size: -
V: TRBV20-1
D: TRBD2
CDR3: CSASDPAGGPGELFF
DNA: TGCAGTGCTAGTGATCCAGCGGGAGGGCCCGGGGAGCTGTTTTTT

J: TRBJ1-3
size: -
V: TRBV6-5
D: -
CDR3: CASNPSGTGNTIYF
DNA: TGTGCCAGCAATCCCTCCGGGACTGGAAACACCATATATTTT

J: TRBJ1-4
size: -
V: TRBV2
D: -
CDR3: CASSLGATNEKLFF
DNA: TGTGCCAGCAGCTTAGGGGCAACTAATGAAAAACTGTTTTTT

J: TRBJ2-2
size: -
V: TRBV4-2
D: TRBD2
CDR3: CASSQNPAGLGGTNTGELFF
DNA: TGTGCCAGCAGCCAAAACCCAGCGGGACTAGGCGGCACGAACACCGGGGAGCTGTTTTTT

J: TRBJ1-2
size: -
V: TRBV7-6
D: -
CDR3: CASSLAQGINYGYTF
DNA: TGTGCCAGCAGCTTAGCCCAGGGGATCAACTATGGCTACACCTTC

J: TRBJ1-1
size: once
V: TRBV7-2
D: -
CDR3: CASSLEYSGTEAFF
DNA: TGTGCCAGCAGCTTAGAGTATTCGGGGACTGAAGCTTTCTTT

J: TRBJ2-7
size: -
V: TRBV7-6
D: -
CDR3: CASSFSGRLDEQYF
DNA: TGTGCCAGCAGCTTCAGCGGGCGCCTCGACGAGCAGTACTTC

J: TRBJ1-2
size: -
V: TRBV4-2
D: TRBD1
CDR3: CASSQGQSQGDYGYTF
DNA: TGTGCCAGCAGCCAAGGACAGTCACAGGGGGACTATGGCTACACCTTC

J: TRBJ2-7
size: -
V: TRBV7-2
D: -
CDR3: CASSLRWGVLAEQYF
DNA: TGTGCCAGCAGCTTAAGATGGGGGGTATTGGCCGAGCAGTACTTC